This T cell receptor (beta chain) was captured by sequencing in a study of regulatory T cells in long-lasting Graves disease. Study-wide points: No thyroid tissue was studied; the work used peripheral blood only. TRBV28, TRBJ1-2 and TRBJ2-5 were segments that persistent disease favored. Graves' patients with persistent disease showed TCR diversity lower than patients newly diagnosed.

As to time point: persistent/refractory GD, antithyroid drugs over 5 years with positive TRAb. From RNA extracted from PBMCs, the TCR library was made. The diagnosis of Graves' disease used American Thyroid Association guidelines. Through Arm-PCR of CDR3 regions and iRepertoire HTBI primers, TCR beta libraries were built. In TCRdb, the multiplex PCR reads were re-called with MiXCR into one record per CDR3 protein. The data show a few hundred thousand distinct CDR3 sequences, less than 30% seen once. This clonotype was counted ten times or more. What it binds is not known. Germline lookup yields CDR1 MDHEN and CDR2 SYDVKM. The CDR3 spans 15 residues. Germline trimming cut 6 bases from V and 3 bases from J; bases unmatched to any gene: 7.

This sequence originates from a woman in her thirties or forties with Graves disease. The sequences come from peripheral blood mononuclear cells (PBMCs), collected when the disease was refractory, from a patient treated with antithyroid drugs. V is TRBV28 and J is TRBJ2-7; 11 nucleotides align to TRBD2. The CDR3 protein is CASRQWTSGLYEQYF. The CDR3 DNA sequence: TGTGCCAGCAGACAATGGACTAGCGGGCTCTACGAGCAGTACTTC.